A single sample gave rise to the 8 T cell receptor beta chains below, sequenced in a study of T cell clonotyping in hematopoietic cell transplantation (dated by TCRdb to the early 2020s). Libraries were built with the immunoSEQ multiplex PCR assay. The source is immuneACCESS, and TCRdb retained only in-frame sequences with V and J called. Part of the clones is not carried over; for the studies checked, unresolved V genes explain less than half of this, and the remainder is unexplained. The sample table lists more than 6,000 clones, less than 40% of them with a count of one. The biggest ten clones account for around a fifth of the sample. According to the study, the label for this sample's time point signals: 30 days after allo-HCT. This specimen consisted of peripheral blood mononuclear cells, obtained 30 days after allogeneic stem cell transplant. All receptors come from a female patient aged 60 to 70 who had an allogeneic stem cell transplant, so the T cells may come from the graft donor. Some clones in this sample may be carry-over from other donors' samples.

V usage is TRBV10-3 and J usage is TRBJ2-7, with 9 bases identical to TRBD2. Trimming cost V 8 bases and J 2 bases; bases outside gene matches: 10. Germline CDR1 is ENHRY and CDR2 is SYGVKD. The CDR3 extends over 15 amino acids. The CDR3 DNA is TGTGCCATCGGGCGGGGGGGTGACTCCACCTACGAGCAGTACTTC. Its translation is CAIGRGGDSTYEQYF.

V gene TRBV7-2 combines with J gene TRBJ1-2; D unclear. This CDR3 has 15 residues. Germline loops: CDR1 SGHTA, CDR2 FQGNSA. Trimming took 3 bases from V and 6 from J, leaving 17 bases between them. CDR3 amino acids: CASSFFGVSNDGYTF. The CDR3 DNA is TGTGCCAGCAGCTTTTTCGGTGTCTCGAATGATGGCTACACCTTC.

This clone was recorded a few times. The rearrangement joins TRBV29-1 to TRBJ2-4; tentative D call: TRBD2 (5 bases). Trimming removed 4 bases at V and 5 bases at J, with 9 bases between. Germline V gene sequence: CDR1 SQVTM, CDR2 ANQGSEA. CDR3 length equals 12 residues. The CDR3 DNA reads as TGCAGCGTTGCAGACGGGGAAAACATTCAGTACTTC. Translated: CSVADGENIQYF.

This clone was seen once. The chain joins TRBV30 to TRBJ1-1, with D possibly being TRBD1 (6 bases). The CDR3 is 10 amino acids. V was shortened by 8 bases and J by 8 bases, with 12 bases between the two germline ends. The germline V gene encodes CDR1 GTSNPN and CDR2 SVGIG (reference sequence). This chain's CDR3 is CAGGAGEAFF. In DNA form, the CDR3 reads TGTGCCGGGGGGGCAGGAGAAGCTTTCTTT.

The sample holds a few counts of this clone. The chain uses TRBV30 and TRBJ1-5, with D hard to call. The length of the CDR3 is 13 residues. Trimming cost V 5 bases and J 4 bases, with 12 bases left between them. Germline V gene data show CDR1 as GTSNPN and CDR2 as SVGIG (reference sequence). The CDR3 reads CAWSGDVNQPQHF. CDR3 sequence (DNA): TGTGCCTGGTCCGGAGACGTTAATCAGCCCCAGCATTTT.

This clone was counted a few times. The chain has TRBV28 and TRBJ2-5; D is perhaps TRBD1 or TRBD2 (5 bases each). The tail of the sequence fits TRBJ2-7 better, so the J call may be wrong. This CDR3 comprises 14 residues. Germline CDR1 reads MDHEN; CDR2 reads SYDVKM. CDR3 sequence: CASRPPGHYGEQYF. CDR3 DNA sequence: TGTGCCAGCAGGCCGCCGGGGCACTACGGCGAGCAGTACTTC.

Only a few counts were recorded for this clone. This chain connects TRBV30 to TRBJ2-5; 7 nucleotides agree with TRBD2. The V and J ends lost 2 bases and 5 bases, in that order; junction bases with no gene match: 11. The germline gives CDR1 GTSNPN, CDR2 SVGIG (reference sequence). The CDR3 length is 15 residues. CDR3: CAWSRMAGVGETQYF. The CDR3, as DNA: TGTGCCTGGAGTCGGATGGCGGGAGTAGGGGAGACCCAGTACTTC.

In its sample, this clone was seen a few times. The chain employs TRBV6-9 and TRBJ2-2; D is ambiguous. This CDR3 contains 11 residues. The germline V gene has CDR1 MNHGY and CDR2 SVAAGI. V lost 3 bases to trimming and J lost 6 bases, with 2 bases between them. The CDR3 nucleotides read TGTGCCAGCAGTTACCCCGGGGAGCTGTTTTTT. Its protein is CASSYPGELFF.